This T cell receptor (beta chain) was sequenced for a study of blood T cell repertoires in COVID-19. Study context: Samples of COVID-19 (acute and convalescent) were obtained from the United States, Italy and Spain. From T cells, B-cell-depleted T cells, or PBMCs came the material, which was cDNA or gDNA.

This CDR3 contains 12 residues. Trimming pared 6 bases from V and 10 bases from J, leaving 13 bases between. Authors' data handling: Scientists estimated how many nucleated cells there were by amplifying reference gene primers. Only in-frame clones appear in the TCRdb table, and some are missing; sequencing was by immunoSEQ multiplex PCR. V and J calls and clone size are as listed in that table; D and trimming were resolved from the DNA. The sample includes approximately 94,000 clones, over 65% seen only once; the top ten take over 10%. The genes are TRBV12-3 or TRBV12-4 and TRBJ2-1, with a weak D call TRBD2 (5 bases). Input material: peripheral blood. The sequence was obtained from a human donor in a cohort sampled during active COVID-19. The CDR3 here is CASRRLLDEQFF. The CDR3, as DNA: TGTGCCAGCAGGAGATTACTAGACGAGCAGTTCTTC.